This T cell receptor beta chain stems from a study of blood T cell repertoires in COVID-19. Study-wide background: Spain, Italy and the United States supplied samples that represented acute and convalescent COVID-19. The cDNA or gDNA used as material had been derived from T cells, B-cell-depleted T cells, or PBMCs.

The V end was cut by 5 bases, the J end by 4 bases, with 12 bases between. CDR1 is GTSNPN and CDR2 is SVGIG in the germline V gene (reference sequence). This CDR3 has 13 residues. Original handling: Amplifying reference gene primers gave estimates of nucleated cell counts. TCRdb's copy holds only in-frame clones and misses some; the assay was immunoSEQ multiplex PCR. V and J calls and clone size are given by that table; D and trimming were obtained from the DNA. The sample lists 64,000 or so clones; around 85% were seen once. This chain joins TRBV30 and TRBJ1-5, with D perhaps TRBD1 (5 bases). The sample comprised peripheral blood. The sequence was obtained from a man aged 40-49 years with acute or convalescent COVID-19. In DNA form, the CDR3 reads TGTGCCTGGGATACACAGGCGAATCAGCCCCAGCATTTT. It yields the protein CAWDTQANQPQHF.